The 26 T cell receptor beta chains reported below all come from one sample, sequenced in a study of T cells after yellow fever vaccination. One entry per CDR3 protein results from TCRdb running MiXCR on the 5' RACE reads. The sample lists tens of thousands of distinct CDR3 sequences; 8% to 11% were seen once. Sequences were derived from PBMCs, either bulk or a sorted T-cell subset (CD4+, CD8+, memory, or dextramer-sorted; not recorded which), sampled approximately 15 days after the first yellow fever vaccination. These TCRs come from a young man who received the YFV17D yellow fever vaccine.

Regarding this clonotype: A read error is possible here, since a much larger clone lies one base away. The rearrangement uses TRBV5-1 and TRBJ2-3; 7 bases are shared with TRBD1. CDR3 length: 15 residues. The trim removed 3 bases at V and 5 bases at J, leaving 9 bases unmatched. Germline V gives CDR1 SGHRS, CDR2 YFSETQ. CDR3 protein: CASSYLQGPIDTQYF. The CDR3 coding sequence is TGCGCCAGCAGCTACCTACAGGGGCCCATAGATACGCAGTATTTT.

This clonotype was picked up many times. The DNA of the CDR3 is TGTGCCAGCAGCATCGACAGGTTAAACACCGGGGAGCTGTTTTTT. It is translated as CASSIDRLNTGELFF. The V gene is TRBV7-8, the J gene TRBJ2-2; possibly TRBD1 for D (6 bases). CDR1 and CDR2 (germline): SGHVS, FQNEAQ. CDR3 size: 15 residues. The ends were cut back, 5 bases at V and 2 bases at J, with 12 bases in the middle.

This clonotype was picked up many times. V is TRBV12-3 or TRBV12-4 and J is TRBJ2-2; D is possibly TRBD1 or TRBD2 (6 bases each). Trimming took 6 bases from V and 2 from J, leaving 13 bases between them. The CDR3 totals 15 residues. The CDR3 DNA follows: TGTGCCAGCAGCCACCGGGGGCCAAACACCGGGGAGCTGTTTTTT. It translates to CASSHRGPNTGELFF.

This clonotype was observed at least ten times. The genes are TRBV12-3 or TRBV12-4 and TRBJ2-7; 12 positions match TRBD2. The CDR3 contains 16 residues. Trimming cost V 5 bases and J 3 bases; bases outside gene matches: 8. The CDR3 DNA sequence: TGTGCCAGCAGTCCTCGGACTAGCGGGGTCATCTACGAGCAGTACTTC. This translates into CASSPRTSGVIYEQYF.

With regard to this clonotype: A much larger clone lies a single base off, so this may be a read error. The rearrangement links TRBV28 to TRBJ2-1; 8 positions match TRBD2. CDR3 size: 17 residues. The germline V gene encodes CDR1 MDHEN and CDR2 SYDVKM. The trim removed 4 bases at V and 8 bases at J, leaving 16 bases unmatched. The CDR3 DNA follows: TGTGCCAGCAGTTCCCCCGGGACGGGGGGGCCGGGGTATGAGCAGTTCTTC. Protein product: CASSSPGTGGPGYEQFF.

This clonotype has a count of ten or more. The genes are TRBV10-2 and TRBJ1-1; TRBD1 matches at 7 bases. This CDR3 region has 12 residues. The germline V gene has CDR1 WSHSY and CDR2 SAAADI. J was trimmed by 11 bases and V by 6 bases; bases with no gene match: 9. CDR3 in amino acids: CASSPRGFRAFF. Here the CDR3 DNA reads TGCGCCAGCAGCCCCAGGGGGTTTAGGGCTTTCTTT.

This clonotype was observed at least ten times. This rearrangement joins TRBV3-1 to TRBJ1-2, with a tentative D call TRBD1 (5 bases). The CDR3 contains 11 residues. Trimming removed 2 bases at V and 7 bases at J, with 5 bases between. CDR1 is LGHDT and CDR2 is YNNKEL in the germline V gene (reference sequence). The CDR3 region is CASSQRGGYTF. In nucleotides, the CDR3 is TGTGCCAGCAGCCAAAGGGGTGGCTACACCTTC.

This clonotype was recorded many times. The J gene is TRBJ2-2, the V gene TRBV20-1; TRBD1 or TRBD2 may be the D gene (5 bases each). Germline CDR1 is DFQATT and CDR2 is SNEGSKA (reference sequence). The ends were cut back, 5 bases at V and 3 bases at J, with 10 bases in the middle. The CDR3 length is 13 residues. CDR3 sequence (DNA): TGCAGTGCTCGGGACCGCTACACCGGGGAGCTGTTTTTT. Protein sequence: CSARDRYTGELFF.

This clonotype was picked up many times. The chain is built from TRBV11-2 and TRBJ2-1; no firm D call. Per germline, CDR1 SGHAT and CDR2 FQNNGV. This CDR3 has 11 residues. The V end lost 2 bases, the J end lost 15 bases, and 11 bases lay between the germline ends. Here the CDR3 reads CASSLSDRRFF. Here the CDR3 DNA reads TGTGCCAGCAGCTTAAGCGACCGAAGGTTCTTC.

This clonotype was seen more than once but under ten times. The V gene is TRBV7-2, the J gene TRBJ2-7; no reliable D call. The germline CDR1 and CDR2 sequences are SGHTA and FQGNSA. CDR3 size: 12 residues. V gave up 6 bases and J gave up 4 bases, with 10 bases separating them. CDR3 sequence reads: CASSWGSYEQYF. In nucleotides, the CDR3 is TGTGCCAGCAGTTGGGGATCGTACGAGCAGTACTTC.

This clonotype was detected ten times or more. The chain uses TRBV10-3 and TRBJ1-2, with TRBD1 as a possible D gene (6 bases). Germline V gene data show CDR1 as ENHRY and CDR2 as SYGVKD. V dropped 4 bases and J dropped 5 bases, with 20 bases sitting between them. The CDR3 consists of 16 residues. This CDR3 reads CAISVAGTKSGYGYTF. DNA of the CDR3: TGTGCCATCAGTGTTGCCGGGACAAAGTCCGGATATGGCTACACCTTC.

This clonotype was picked up many times. The chain has TRBV9 and TRBJ2-1; D might be TRBD1 (6 bases). This CDR3 is 16 amino acids long. Germline V gene sequence: CDR1 SGDLS, CDR2 YYNGEE. The V and J ends lost 2 bases and 3 bases respectively, with 15 bases between them. CDR3 region: CASSVNAGAYYNEQFF. The DNA for the CDR3 is TGTGCCAGCAGCGTCAACGCAGGGGCCTACTACAATGAGCAGTTCTTC.

This clonotype occurred many times. The gene calls are TRBV7-6 and TRBJ2-3, with D perhaps TRBD2 (7 bases). V was cut by 0 bases and J by 14 bases, with 12 bases left in between. The CDR3 is 12 amino acids. Per germline, CDR1 SGHVS and CDR2 FNYEAQ. DNA of the CDR3: TGTGCCAGCAGCTTAGCGGGGGGGCCCCTGTATTTT. Encoded protein: CASSLAGGPLYF.

Many counts were recorded for this clonotype. The CDR3: CAWSVPQQKTGTVNEKLFF. In DNA, the CDR3 is TGTGCCTGGAGTGTACCCCAACAGAAAACCGGGACAGTTAATGAAAAACTGTTTTTT. The chain uses TRBV30 and TRBJ1-4, with 7 bases matching TRBD1. The CDR3 totals 19 residues. The V gene end was trimmed by 0 bases and the J gene end by 4 bases; junction bases not matched to a gene: 17. The germline gives CDR1 GTSNPN, CDR2 SVGIG (reference sequence).

This clonotype was recorded at least ten times. The V and J genes are TRBV20-1 and TRBJ2-7; 7 bases align to TRBD2. CDR1 and CDR2 from the germline V gene are DFQATT and SNEGSKA (reference sequence). Losses at the gene ends were 2 bases for V and 3 bases for J; bases not matched to a gene: 7. The CDR3 runs 14 residues. CDR3 in DNA: TGCAGTGCTAGAATGGCGGAGCGGGACTACGAGCAGTACGTC. This encodes CSARMAERDYEQYV.

This chain connects TRBV4-3 to TRBJ2-3; 7 bases fit TRBD1. The CDR3 loop spans 15 amino acids. Losses at the gene ends were 1 base for V and 2 bases for J; bases not matched to a gene: 3. CDR1 LGHNA and CDR2 YSLEER come from the germline V gene. Here the CDR3 reads CASSQAGGPTDTQYF. DNA for the CDR3: TGCGCCAGCAGCCAAGCAGGGGGTCCCACAGATACGCAGTATTTT.

This clonotype was observed many times. The V and J genes are TRBV4-3 and TRBJ2-7; TRBD1 aligns across 11 bases. CDR3 length: 16 amino acids. V shed 1 base, J shed 5 bases, and the junction held 7 bases outside the gene matches. CDR1 and CDR2 (germline): LGHNA, YSLEER. In nucleotides, the CDR3 is TGCGCCAGCAGCCAAGGGTCGGACAGGGGGCAGGACGAGCAGTACTTC. The encoded protein is CASSQGSDRGQDEQYF.

The sample holds many counts of this clonotype. The chain links TRBV7-2 to TRBJ2-5; D is ambiguous. V lost 2 bases and J 7 bases, leaving 8 bases between the germline ends. The germline gives CDR1 SGHTA, CDR2 FQGNSA. The CDR3 covers 12 residues. The CDR3 nucleotides read TGTGCCAGCAGCTTAAGGGTGGGGACCCAGTACTTC. As protein: CASSLRVGTQYF. Drawing the rest from reference TRBV7-2 and TRBJ2-5, the complete variable domain is GAGVSQSPSNKVTEKGKDVELRCDPISGHTALYWYRQSLGQGLEFLIYFQGNSAPDKSGLPSDRFSAERTGGSVSTLTIQRTQQEDSAVYLCASSLRVGTQYFGPGTRLLVL.

The table lists this clonotype with many counts. This chain links TRBV18 with TRBJ2-5; the D is unclear. There are 13 residues in the CDR3. The V and J ends lost 5 bases and 2 bases respectively, with 9 bases between them. Germline V gene lookup returns CDR1 KGHSH and CDR2 LQKENI. For the CDR3, the DNA is TGTGCCAGCTCATCGGGCTTTCAAGAGACCCAGTACTTC. It encodes CASSSGFQETQYF.

The chain has TRBV20-1 and TRBJ1-4; 8 bases fit TRBD1. This CDR3 has 17 amino acids. V shed 4 bases and J 1 base; nucleotides not matched to a gene: 11. Germline CDR1 and CDR2: DFQATT and SNEGSKA (reference sequence). The CDR3 DNA sequence: TGCAGTGCTATAGGACCAGGGGGCGCTGGAACTAATGAAAAACTGTTTTTT. Translating it yields CSAIGPGGAGTNEKLFF.

The sample holds many counts of this clonotype. The chain recombines TRBV29-1 with TRBJ1-2; D is uncertain. The CDR3 has 11 residues. Germline loops: CDR1 SQVTM, CDR2 ANQGSEA. V was clipped by 2 bases and J by 5 bases, with 6 bases between them. The CDR3 reads CSVEPYYGYTF. In DNA form, the CDR3 reads TGCAGCGTTGAACCCTATTATGGCTACACCTTC.

This clonotype was counted many times. The chain carries TRBV5-1 and TRBJ1-6; D is ambiguous. This CDR3 contains 17 residues. Germline CDR1 and CDR2: SGHRS and YFSETQ. Trimming stripped 4 bases from V and 3 bases from J, with 17 bases between. CDR3 in amino acids: CASSPASGSDYNSPLHF. CDR3 sequence (DNA): TGCGCCAGCAGCCCGGCCTCGGGGAGCGACTATAATTCACCCCTCCACTTT.

This clonotype was observed many times. The gene calls are TRBV29-1 and TRBJ2-3, with D perhaps TRBD1 (5 bases). Germline V gene sequence: CDR1 SQVTM, CDR2 ANQGSEA. The CDR3 spans 13 residues. Between the trimmed V and J ends, which lost 4 bases and 1 base, there was a span of 9 bases. As DNA, the CDR3 is TGCAGCGTTGCACAGGCCCGCACAGATACGCAGTATTTT. It specifies CSVAQARTDTQYF.

The chain joins TRBV2 to TRBJ1-5, with TRBD1 matching 7 bases. In germline, CDR1 is SNHLY, CDR2 FYNNEI. V lost 1 base, J lost 2 bases, and 2 bases stayed unmatched. CDR3 length equals 15 residues. The CDR3: CASSEEGTGNQPQHF. CDR3 DNA sequence: TGTGCCAGCAGTGAAGAGGGGACAGGCAATCAGCCCCAGCATTTT. The complete variable domain, with remaining parts taken from reference TRBV2 and TRBJ1-5, reads EPEVTQTPSHQVTQMGQEVILRCVPISNHLYFYWYRQILGQKVEFLVSFYNNEISEKSEIFDDQFSVERPDGSNFTLKIRSTKLEDSAMYFCASSEEGTGNQPQHFGDGTRLSIL.

The chain uses TRBV6-6 and TRBJ2-7, with a possible D match to TRBD1 (5 bases). This CDR3 is built from 15 residues. Trimming removed 2 bases at V and 0 bases at J, with 11 bases between. Germline CDR1 and CDR2: MNHNY and SVGAGI (reference sequence). CDR3 sequence reads: CASSYIAQGSYEQYV. The CDR3 DNA follows: TGTGCCAGCAGTTACATAGCCCAGGGCTCCTACGAGCAGTACGTC.

This clonotype occurred many times. The chain is built from TRBV11-2 and TRBJ2-1; D is possibly TRBD2 (5 bases). This CDR3 comprises 13 residues. In germline, CDR1 is SGHAT, CDR2 FQNNGV. V lost 5 bases to trimming and J lost 4 bases, with 9 bases between them. In DNA form, the CDR3 reads TGTGCCAGCAGCGTTAGCGTATACAATGAGCAGTTCTTC. Translation gives CASSVSVYNEQFF.